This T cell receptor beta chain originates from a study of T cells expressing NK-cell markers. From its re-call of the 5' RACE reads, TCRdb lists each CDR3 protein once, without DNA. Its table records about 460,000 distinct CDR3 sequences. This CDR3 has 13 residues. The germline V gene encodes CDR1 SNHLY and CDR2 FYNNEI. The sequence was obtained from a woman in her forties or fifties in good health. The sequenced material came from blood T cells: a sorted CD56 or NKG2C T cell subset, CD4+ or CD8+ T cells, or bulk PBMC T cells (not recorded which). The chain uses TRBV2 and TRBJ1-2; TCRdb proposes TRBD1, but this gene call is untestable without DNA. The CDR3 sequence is CASSGPRDAGYTF.